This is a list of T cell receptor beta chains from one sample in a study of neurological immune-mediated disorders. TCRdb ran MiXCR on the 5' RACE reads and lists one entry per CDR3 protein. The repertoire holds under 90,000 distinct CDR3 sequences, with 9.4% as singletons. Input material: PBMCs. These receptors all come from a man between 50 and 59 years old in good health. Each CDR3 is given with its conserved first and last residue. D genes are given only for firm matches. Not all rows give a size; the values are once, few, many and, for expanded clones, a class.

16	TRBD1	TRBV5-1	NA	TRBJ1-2	TGCGCCAGCAGCGCCGACACGACAGGGAGGCCCCATGGCTACACCTTC	CASSADTTGRPHGYTF
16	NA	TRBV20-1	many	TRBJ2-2	TGCAGTGCTAGGTCCGGGGTGGACTCGAACACCGGGGAGCTGTTTTTT	CSARSGVDSNTGELFF
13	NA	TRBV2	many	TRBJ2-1	TGTGCCACCCGGACGGGTTACGTCTATGAGCAGTTCTTC	CATRTGYVYEQFF
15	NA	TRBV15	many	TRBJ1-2	TGTGCCACCAGCAGAGATCCCGGGACGGTCTATGGCTACACCTTC	CATSRDPGTVYGYTF
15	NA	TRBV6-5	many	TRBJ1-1	TGTGCCAGCACCCAAGCCTCGGGGCGGAACACTGAAGCTTTCTTT	CASTQASGRNTEAFF
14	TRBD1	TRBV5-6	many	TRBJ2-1	TGTGCCAGCAGCTTGGACAGGGGGCTCTCAGGAAAGTTCTTC	CASSLDRGLSGKFF
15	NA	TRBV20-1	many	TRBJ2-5	TGCAGTGCTACCGTCAATTTGGGCTTGGGGGAGACCCAGTACTTC	CSATVNLGLGETQYF
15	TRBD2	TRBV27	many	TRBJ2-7	TGTGCCAGCAGTTTCAAGGCGGGGGGAACCTACGAGCAGTACTTC	CASSFKAGGTYEQYF
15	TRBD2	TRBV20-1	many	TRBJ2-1	TGCAGTGCTGGGACTGGGACTAGCGGGAACAATGAGCAGTTCTTC	CSAGTGTSGNNEQFF
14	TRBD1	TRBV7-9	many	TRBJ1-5	TGTGCCAGCAGCTATGGGACAGGGGATCAGCCCCAGCATTTT	CASSYGTGDQPQHF
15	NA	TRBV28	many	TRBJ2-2	TGTGCCAGCAGTTTAAACGCAGAGAACACCGGGGAGCTGTTTTTT	CASSLNAENTGELFF
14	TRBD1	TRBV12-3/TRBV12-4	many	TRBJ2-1	TGTGCCAGCAGTTTTAGGGACAGGGTGGATGAGCAGTTCTTC	CASSFRDRVDEQFF
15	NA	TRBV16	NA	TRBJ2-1	TGTGCCAACAGCCAATCTTGGCAGGGAAAGAATGAGCAGTTCTTC	CANSQSWQGKNEQFF
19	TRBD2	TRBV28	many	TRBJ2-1	TGTGCCAGCAACCCTCTGATCTGGACTAGCGGGAGGGTAATGGATGAGCAGTTCTTC	CASNPLIWTSGRVMDEQFF
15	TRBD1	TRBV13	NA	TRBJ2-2	TGTGCCAGCAGCCTCGCCCGGACAGGGCCCGGGGAGCTGTTTTTT	CASSLARTGPGELFF
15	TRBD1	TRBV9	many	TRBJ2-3	TGTGCCAGCAGCGACCGGACAGGGGGCAGAGATACGCAGTATTTT	CASSDRTGGRDTQYF
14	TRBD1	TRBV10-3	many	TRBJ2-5	TGTGCCATCAGTGTAGCAGGGGGCTTCGAGACCCAGTACTTC	CAISVAGGFETQYF
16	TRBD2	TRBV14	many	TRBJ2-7	TGTGCCAGCAGCCGTGGGAGACTAGCGGGAACCTACGAGCAGTACTTC	CASSRGRLAGTYEQYF
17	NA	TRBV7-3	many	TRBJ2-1	TGTGCCAGCAGCTTATGGCTGGGTTCTAGCTCCTACAATGAGCAGTTCTTC	CASSLWLGSSSYNEQFF
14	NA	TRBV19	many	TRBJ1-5	TGTGCCACCAAACAAGGGACTACGGGTCAGCCCCAGCATTTT	CATKQGTTGQPQHF
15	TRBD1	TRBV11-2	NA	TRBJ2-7	TGTGCCAGCAGCAGACCCGGGACAGGGCGATACGAGCAGTACTTC	CASSRPGTGRYEQYF
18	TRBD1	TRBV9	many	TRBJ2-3	TGTGCCAACAGCGTAGTATCCGGGACAGGGGGCGCCGCAGATACGCAGTATTTT	CANSVVSGTGGAADTQYF
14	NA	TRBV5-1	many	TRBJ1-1	TGCGCCAGCAGCCCTATAAGGGGCGTAACTGAAGCTTTCTTT	CASSPIRGVTEAFF
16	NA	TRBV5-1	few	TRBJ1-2	TGCGCCAGCAGCTTGGTAACGATTGGAGCTAACTATGGCTACACCTTC	CASSLVTIGANYGYTF
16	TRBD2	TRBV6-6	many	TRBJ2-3	TGTGCCAGCAGTTACCAAGAGCGGGGGGCTACAGATACGCAGTATTTT	CASSYQERGATDTQYF
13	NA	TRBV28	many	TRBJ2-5	TGTGCCAGCCGCTCGGCAGGAAGAGAGACCCAGTACTTC	CASRSAGRETQYF
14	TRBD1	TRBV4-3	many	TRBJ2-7	TGCGCCAGCAGCCAAGGGACAGGGGGCTCCGAGCAGTACTTC	CASSQGTGGSEQYF
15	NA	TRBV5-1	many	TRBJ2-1	TGCGCCAGCAGCTTGGTCCGGACGTCCTACAATGAGCAGTTCTTC	CASSLVRTSYNEQFF
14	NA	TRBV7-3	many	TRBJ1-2	TGTGCCAGCAGCTTAACGCGGCAGGGAAGTGGCTACACCTTC	CASSLTRQGSGYTF
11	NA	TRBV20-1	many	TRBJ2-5	TGCAGTGCTAGCGAACAAGAGACCCAGTACTTC	CSASEQETQYF
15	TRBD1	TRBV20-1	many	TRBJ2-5	TGCAGTGTCAGAACAGGGGCCGGGGATAAGAAGACCCAGTACTTC	CSVRTGAGDKKTQYF
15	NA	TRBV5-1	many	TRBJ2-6	TGCGCCAGCAGCTCCCGGGGATCTGGGGCCAACGTCCTGACTTTC	CASSSRGSGANVLTF
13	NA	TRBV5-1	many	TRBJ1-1	TGCGCCAGCAATAACCCGCTGGACACTGAAGCTTTCTTT	CASNNPLDTEAFF
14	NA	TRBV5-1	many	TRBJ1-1	TGCGCCAGCAGCCCCGGGGACATCTTCGATGAAGCTTTCTTT	CASSPGDIFDEAFF
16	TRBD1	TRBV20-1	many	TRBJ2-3	TGCAGTGCTAGGGTCCCGGGACAGGGGCTTACAGATACGCAGTATTTT	CSARVPGQGLTDTQYF
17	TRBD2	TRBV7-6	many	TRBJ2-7	TGTGCCAGCAGACCCGGACTAGCGGGAGTAGGGGCAAACGAGCAGTACTTC	CASRPGLAGVGANEQYF
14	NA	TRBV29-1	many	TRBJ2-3	TGCAGCGTTGAAGAAGGTAGAGGGGGTAATACGCAGTATTTT	CSVEEGRGGNTQYF
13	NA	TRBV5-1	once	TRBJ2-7	TGCGCCAGCTGGGGCGGCGCGGCCTACGAGCAGTACTTC	CASWGGAAYEQYF
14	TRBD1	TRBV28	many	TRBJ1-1	TGTGCCAGCACCGTGACAGGGGTAGGGAGGGAAGCTTTCTTT	CASTVTGVGREAFF
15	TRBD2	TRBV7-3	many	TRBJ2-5	TGTGCCAGCAGCTTCGGCGGGACTAGCGGGGAGACCCAGTACTTC	CASSFGGTSGETQYF
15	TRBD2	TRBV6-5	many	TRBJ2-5	TGTGCCAGCAGTTCCCTGCGGGGGGCACAAGAGACCCAGTACTTC	CASSSLRGAQETQYF
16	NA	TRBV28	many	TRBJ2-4	TGTGCCAGCGGATTTGCCGGACTGGTAGCCAAAAACATTCAGTACTTC	CASGFAGLVAKNIQYF
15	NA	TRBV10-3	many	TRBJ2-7	TGTGCCATCAGTGAGTCTAGACAGGTTGGTCACGAGCAGTACTTC	CAISESRQVGHEQYF
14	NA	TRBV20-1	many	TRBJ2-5	TGCAGTGCTAGAGTTCACCCAGGGATAGAGACCCAGTACTTC	CSARVHPGIETQYF
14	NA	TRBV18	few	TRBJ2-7	TGTGCCAGCTCGATGGGGGGTAGCTCCTACGAGCAGTACTTC	CASSMGGSSYEQYF
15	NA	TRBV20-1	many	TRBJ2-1	TGCAGTGCACTTAGCCCCGGGACTGGCGACAATGAGCAGTTCTTC	CSALSPGTGDNEQFF